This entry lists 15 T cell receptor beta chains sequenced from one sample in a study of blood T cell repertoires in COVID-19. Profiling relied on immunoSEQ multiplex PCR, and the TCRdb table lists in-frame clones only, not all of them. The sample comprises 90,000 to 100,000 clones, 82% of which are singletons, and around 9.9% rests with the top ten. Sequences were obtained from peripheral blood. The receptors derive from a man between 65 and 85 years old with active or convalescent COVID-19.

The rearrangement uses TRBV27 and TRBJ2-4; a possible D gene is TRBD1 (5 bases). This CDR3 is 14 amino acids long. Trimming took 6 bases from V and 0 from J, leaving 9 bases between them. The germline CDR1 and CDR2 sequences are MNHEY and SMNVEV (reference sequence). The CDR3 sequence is CASRMTVAKNIQYF. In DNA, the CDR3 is TGTGCCAGCAGGATGACAGTAGCCAAAAACATTCAGTACTTC.

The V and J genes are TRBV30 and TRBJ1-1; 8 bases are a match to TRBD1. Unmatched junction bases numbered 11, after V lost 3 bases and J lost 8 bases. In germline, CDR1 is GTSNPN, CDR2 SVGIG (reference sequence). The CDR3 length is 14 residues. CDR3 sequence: CAWRGQGAGSEAFF. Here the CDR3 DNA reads TGTGCCTGGAGGGGGCAGGGGGCAGGGTCCGAAGCTTTCTTT.

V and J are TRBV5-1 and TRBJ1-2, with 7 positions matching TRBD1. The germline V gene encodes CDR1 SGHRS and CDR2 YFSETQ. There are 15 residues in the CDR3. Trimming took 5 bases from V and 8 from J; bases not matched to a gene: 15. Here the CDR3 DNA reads TGCGCCAGCAGGATGGAGCCGGGGACAGCCGGCGGCTACACCTTC. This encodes CASRMEPGTAGGYTF.

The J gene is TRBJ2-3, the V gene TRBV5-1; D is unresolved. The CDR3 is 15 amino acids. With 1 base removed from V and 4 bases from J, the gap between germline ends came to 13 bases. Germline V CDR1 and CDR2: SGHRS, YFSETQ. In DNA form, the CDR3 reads TGCGCCAGCAGCTTGTTGGCAGGAATTTCAGATACGCAGTATTTT. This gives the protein CASSLLAGISDTQYF.

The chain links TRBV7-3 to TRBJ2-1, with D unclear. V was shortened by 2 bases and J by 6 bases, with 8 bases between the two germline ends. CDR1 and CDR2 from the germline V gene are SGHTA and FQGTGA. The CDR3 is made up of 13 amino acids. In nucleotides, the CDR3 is TGTGCCAGCAGCTTAGGCACACCCAATGAGCAGTTCTTC. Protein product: CASSLGTPNEQFF. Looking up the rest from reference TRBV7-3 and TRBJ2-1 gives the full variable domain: GAGVSQTPSNKVTEKGKYVELRCDPISGHTALYWYRQSLGQGPEFLIYFQGTGAADDSGLPNDRFFAVRPEGSVSTLKIQRTERGDSAVYLCASSLGTPNEQFFGPGTRLTVL.

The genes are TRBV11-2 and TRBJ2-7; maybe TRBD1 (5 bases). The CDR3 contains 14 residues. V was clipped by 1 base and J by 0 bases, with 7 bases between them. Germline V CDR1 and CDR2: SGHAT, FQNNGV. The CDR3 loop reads CASSLARGSYEQYF. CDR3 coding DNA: TGTGCCAGCAGCTTAGCTAGGGGCTCCTACGAGCAGTACTTC.

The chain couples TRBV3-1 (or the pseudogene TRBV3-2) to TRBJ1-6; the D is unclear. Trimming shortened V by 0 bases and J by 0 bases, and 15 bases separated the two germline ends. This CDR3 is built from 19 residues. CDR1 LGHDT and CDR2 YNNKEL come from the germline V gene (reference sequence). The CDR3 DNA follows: TGTGCCAGCAGCCAAGATTGGGTACAGTCGAGCTCCTATAATTCACCCCTCCACTTT. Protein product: CASSQDWVQSSSYNSPLHF.

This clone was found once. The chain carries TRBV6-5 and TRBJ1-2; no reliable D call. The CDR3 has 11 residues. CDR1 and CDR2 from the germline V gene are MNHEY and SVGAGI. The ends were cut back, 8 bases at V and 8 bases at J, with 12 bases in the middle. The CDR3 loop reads CASGIGGGYTF. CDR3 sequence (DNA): TGTGCCAGCGGAATCGGAGGGGGCTACACCTTC.

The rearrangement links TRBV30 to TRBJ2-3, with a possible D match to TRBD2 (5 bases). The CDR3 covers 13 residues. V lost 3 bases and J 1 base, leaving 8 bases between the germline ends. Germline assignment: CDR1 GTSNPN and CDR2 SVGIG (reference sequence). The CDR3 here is CAWSGVGTDTQYF. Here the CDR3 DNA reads TGTGCCTGGAGCGGGGTGGGCACAGATACGCAGTATTTT.

The CDR3 region has the DNA TGTGCCAGCAGCCAACTTAGTTCGAACACCGGGGAGCTGTTTTTT. Translating it yields CASSQLSSNTGELFF. This sequence joins TRBV3-1 (or the pseudogene TRBV3-2) and TRBJ2-2; D gene unclear. CDR1 and CDR2 (germline): LGHDT, YNNKEL (reference sequence). The CDR3 loop spans 15 amino acids. With 2 bases removed from V and 0 bases from J, the gap between germline ends came to 7 bases.

The CDR3 spells CASSEDRGVETQYF. CDR3 coding DNA: TGTGCCAGCAGTGAAGACAGGGGTGTAGAGACCCAGTACTTC. The chain carries TRBV6-1 and TRBJ2-5; 7 bases are shared with TRBD1. Losses at the gene ends were 1 base for V and 4 bases for J; bases not matched to a gene: 3. CDR1 MNHNS and CDR2 SASEGT come from the germline V gene. This CDR3 is built from 14 residues.

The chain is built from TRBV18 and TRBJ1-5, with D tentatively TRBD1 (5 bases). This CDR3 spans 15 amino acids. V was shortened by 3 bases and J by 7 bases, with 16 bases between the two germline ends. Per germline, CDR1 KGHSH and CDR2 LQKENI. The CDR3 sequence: CASSPQTAPTQPQHF. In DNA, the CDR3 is TGTGCCAGCTCACCCCAGACAGCCCCTACACAGCCCCAGCATTTT.

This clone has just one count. CDR3 coding DNA: TGCGCCAGCAGCGCGGGACAGGGGAAGGGGGCAGATACGCAGTATTTT. This translates into CASSAGQGKGADTQYF. The chain employs TRBV5-1 and TRBJ2-3; 10 bases align to TRBD1. The CDR3 length is 16 residues. Germline V gene sequence: CDR1 SGHRS, CDR2 YFSETQ. The ends lost 4 bases at V and 4 bases at J; junction bases unmatched: 9.

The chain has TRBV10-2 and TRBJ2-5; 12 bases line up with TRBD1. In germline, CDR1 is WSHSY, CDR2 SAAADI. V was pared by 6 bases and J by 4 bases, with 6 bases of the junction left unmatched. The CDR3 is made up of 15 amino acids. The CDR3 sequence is CASSPGQGAGETQYF. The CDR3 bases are TGCGCCAGCAGCCCGGGACAGGGGGCGGGAGAGACCCAGTACTTC.

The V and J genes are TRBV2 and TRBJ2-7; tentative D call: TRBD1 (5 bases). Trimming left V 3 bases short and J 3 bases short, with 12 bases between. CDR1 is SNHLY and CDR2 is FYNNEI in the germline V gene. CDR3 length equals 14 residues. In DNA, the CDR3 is TGTGCCAGCAGTGAGGGGCTGGGGAACTACGAGCAGTACTTC. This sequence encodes CASSEGLGNYEQYF.